This T cell receptor (beta chain) originates from a study of beta chain features in type 1 diabetes. Findings of the study overall: Whether HLA type influences TCRB rearrangement remained unresolved here. VDJ junctions sequenced from type 1 diabetes patients showed fewer insertions and more deletions.

The CDR3 extends over 15 amino acids. The V gene's germline CDR1 is SQVTM and CDR2 ANQGSEA. Unmatched junction bases numbered 14, after V lost 6 bases and J lost 4 bases. Sequencing targeted expressed TCRB transcripts, as all isolated RNA had been reverse transcribed. Naive, central memory and regulatory T cell samples came to a mean of approximately 3.3 million reads. Repertoires were generated with immunoSEQ multiplex PCR, while TCRdb's copy carries only in-frame clones and drops some. The table records fewer than 500,000 clones, 14% of them present only once. This clone was detected only a few times. Its cognate antigen is unknown. Purities over 98% were achieved in all sorted populations.

The TCR was taken from a man aged 25-45 years in good health. Sample: naive CD4+ T cells from blood. V usage is TRBV29-1 and J usage is TRBJ2-5; 7 bases match TRBD2. DNA of the CDR3: TGCAGCGTCTCAAGACTAGCCCTATCGGGAGAGACCCAGTACTTC. Translated, it gives CSVSRLALSGETQYF.